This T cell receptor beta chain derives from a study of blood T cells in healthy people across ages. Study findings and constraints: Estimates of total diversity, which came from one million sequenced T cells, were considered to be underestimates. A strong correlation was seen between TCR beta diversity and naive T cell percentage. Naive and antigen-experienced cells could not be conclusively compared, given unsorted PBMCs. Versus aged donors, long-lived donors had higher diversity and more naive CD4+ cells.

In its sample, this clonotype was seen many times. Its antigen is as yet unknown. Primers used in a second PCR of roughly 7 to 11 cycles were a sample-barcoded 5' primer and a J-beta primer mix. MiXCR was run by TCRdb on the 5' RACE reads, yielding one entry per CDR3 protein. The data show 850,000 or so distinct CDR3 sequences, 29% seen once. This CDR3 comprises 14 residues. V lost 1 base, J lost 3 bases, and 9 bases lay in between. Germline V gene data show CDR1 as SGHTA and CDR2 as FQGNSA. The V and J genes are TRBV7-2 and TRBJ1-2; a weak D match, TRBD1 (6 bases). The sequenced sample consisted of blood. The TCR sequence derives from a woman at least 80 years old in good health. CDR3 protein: CASSLVEGDYGYTF. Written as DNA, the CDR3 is TGTGCCAGCAGCTTAGTGGAGGGGGACTATGGCTACACCTTC.